Below, 7 T cell receptor beta chains from the same sample are listed, as sequenced in a study of T cells in Graves' hyperthyroidism and ophthalmopathy. Researchers took RNA transcripts and amplified the TCR beta CDR3 regions from them. An initial round of RT-PCR targeting the TCR CDR3 relied on the HTBI primer set. In TCRdb, the multiplex PCR reads were re-called with MiXCR into one record per CDR3 protein. The data show around 250,000 distinct CDR3 sequences, approximately 15% seen once. The sequenced material came from blood. The receptors originated from a woman aged 40 to 50 with Graves' hyperthyroidism that later progressed to Graves' ophthalmopathy.

This clonotype was seen repeatedly, ten times or more. V is TRBV2 and J is TRBJ2-4; tentatively, D is TRBD1 or TRBD2 (5 bases each). Trimming removed 7 bases from V and 3 bases from J, with 13 bases in between. In germline, CDR1 is SNHLY, CDR2 FYNNEI. This CDR3 is built from 14 residues. The CDR3, as DNA: TGTGCCAGCATGGGACCCCTCGGCAAAAACATTCAGTACTTC. Protein: CASMGPLGKNIQYF. Full variable domain (missing parts from reference TRBV2 and TRBJ2-4): EPEVTQTPSHQVTQMGQEVILRCVPISNHLYFYWYRQILGQKVEFLVSFYNNEISEKSEIFDDQFSVERPDGSNFTLKIRSTKLEDSAMYFCASMGPLGKNIQYFGAGTRLSVL.

As for this clonotype: The conserved final phenylalanine or tryptophan is absent from the CDR3, which likely points to a read error. The V and J genes are TRBV11-2 and TRBJ2-7; D tentatively fits TRBD1 or TRBD2 (5 bases each). The CDR3 has 15 amino acids. The V gene's germline CDR1 is SGHAT and CDR2 FQNNGV. CDR3 coding DNA: TGTGCCAGCAGTTTATTACGGGACCCTACCTACGAACAGTACCTC. The encoded protein is CASSLLRDPTYEQYL.

This clonotype came up many times. The chain carries TRBV9 and TRBJ1-1, with 9 bases aligning to TRBD1. CDR1 is SGDLS and CDR2 is YYNGEE in the germline V gene. This CDR3 has 15 residues. V lost 4 bases to trimming and J lost 6 bases; unmatched junction nucleotides: 10. CDR3 protein: CASSPGQGRIPEAFF. CDR3 nucleotides: TGTGCCAGCAGCCCGGGACAGGGAAGGATTCCTGAAGCTTTCTTT.

This clonotype was seen repeatedly, ten times or more. This CDR3 is CASSRTQALLSTDTQYF. CDR3 coding DNA: TGTGCCAGCAGCCGGACCCAGGCCCTTCTTAGCACAGATACGCAGTATTTT. The chain combines TRBV11-2 with TRBJ2-3; unclear D gene. Germline CDR1 reads SGHAT; CDR2 reads FQNNGV. The CDR3 runs 17 residues. Trimming pared 5 bases from V and 0 bases from J, leaving 18 bases between.

Turning to this clonotype: A read error is possible here, since a much larger clone lies one base away. This sequence joins TRBV20-1 and TRBJ1-6; no reliable D call. There are 14 residues in the CDR3. CDR1 and CDR2 from the germline V gene are DFQATT and SNEGSKA (reference sequence). The CDR3 DNA follows: TGCAGTGCTAAGGAGGACGCCATTAATTCACCCCTCCAGTTT. Residues: CSAKEDAINSPLQF.

V usage is TRBV14 and J usage is TRBJ1-6; 8 bases are a match to TRBD1. V gave up 3 bases and J gave up 7 bases; unmatched junction bases: 5. Looked up from germline, CDR1 is SGHDN and CDR2 is FVKESK. This CDR3 has 15 residues. The CDR3 is CASSQTGEYNSPLHF. Here the CDR3 DNA reads TGTGCCAGCAGCCAGACAGGGGAGTACAATTCACCCCTCCACTTT. The full variable domain, its missing parts supplied by reference TRBV14 and TRBJ1-6, is EAGVTQFPSHSVIEKGQTVTLRCDPISGHDNLYWYRRVMGKEIKFLLHFVKESKQDESGMPNNRFLAERTGGTYSTLKVQPAELEDSGVYFCASSQTGEYNSPLHFGNGTRLTVT.

Points on this clonotype: This CDR3 is missing its conserved last phenylalanine or tryptophan, likely due to a read error. The chain joins TRBV6-5 to TRBJ1-6; a possible D gene is TRBD1 (5 bases). The CDR3 length is 15 residues. The germline CDR1 and CDR2 sequences are MNHEY and SVGAGI. Trimming cost V 4 bases and J 7 bases, with 14 bases left between them. The CDR3 nucleotides read TGTGCCAGCAGTTCCGAGGGACCCAGAAATTCACCCCTCCACGTT. Its protein is CASSSEGPRNSPLHV.